Listed below are T cell receptor beta chains from one sample, sequenced in a study of cytomegalovirus exposure and HLA in healthy donors. The protocol was immunoSEQ multiplex PCR, while the TCRdb copy is restricted to in-frame clones and leaves out a portion. Found here are about 140,000 clones, less than 80% of them singletons; the top ten hold about 4.4%. Sequenced input: PBMCs. These receptors were collected from a man aged 45 to 65 in good health and CMV-seropositive. CDR3s include the opening cysteine and the closing phenylalanine or tryptophan. A D gene is named only where the DNA matches it firmly. The size entry is marked missing in some rows and otherwise reads once, few, many or a size class.

v_call	j_call	d_call	clone_size	cdr3_aa	cdr3_nt
TRBV5-1	TRBJ1-4	TRBD1	-	CASSSGTGDEKLFF	TGCGCCAGCAGCTCCGGGACAGGGGATGAAAAACTGTTTTTT
TRBV5-1	TRBJ2-3	-	-	CASSFGPPDTQYF	TGCGCCAGCAGCTTTGGCCCCCCAGATACGCAGTATTTT
TRBV6-1	TRBJ1-3	-	-	CASSKGQPYSGNTIYF	TGTGCCAGCAGTAAAGGACAGCCATACTCTGGAAACACCATATATTTT
TRBV5-6	TRBJ1-1	-	once	CASSPQYRMNTEAFF	TGTGCCAGCAGCCCCCAGTACCGAATGAACACTGAAGCTTTCTTT
TRBV7-9	TRBJ2-4	-	few	CASSLEGGAVKNIQYF	TGTGCCAGCAGCTTAGAGGGGGGGGCAGTCAAAAACATTCAGTACTTC
TRBV6-1	TRBJ1-2	-	-	CASSPQYQQVYGYTF	TGTGCCAGCAGTCCCCAATACCAACAGGTCTATGGCTACACCTTC
TRBV2	TRBJ2-2	TRBD2	-	CASSGGPRVPGELFF	TGTGCCTCTTCGGGGGGACCGCGGGTCCCCGGGGAGCTGTTTTTT
TRBV5-4	TRBJ2-7	TRBD1	-	CASSSGLGQSIHEQYF	TGTGCCAGCAGCTCGGGTCTGGGACAGTCTATCCACGAGCAGTACTTC
TRBV6-4	TRBJ2-6	-	-	CASSEQSSSGANVLTF	TGTGCCAGCAGTGAACAGTCAAGCTCTGGGGCCAACGTCCTGACTTTC
TRBV6-4	TRBJ1-1	-	-	CASSEQGEALRMNTEAFF	TGTGCCAGCAGTGAGCAGGGCGAGGCCCTCCGGATGAACACTGAAGCTTTCTTT